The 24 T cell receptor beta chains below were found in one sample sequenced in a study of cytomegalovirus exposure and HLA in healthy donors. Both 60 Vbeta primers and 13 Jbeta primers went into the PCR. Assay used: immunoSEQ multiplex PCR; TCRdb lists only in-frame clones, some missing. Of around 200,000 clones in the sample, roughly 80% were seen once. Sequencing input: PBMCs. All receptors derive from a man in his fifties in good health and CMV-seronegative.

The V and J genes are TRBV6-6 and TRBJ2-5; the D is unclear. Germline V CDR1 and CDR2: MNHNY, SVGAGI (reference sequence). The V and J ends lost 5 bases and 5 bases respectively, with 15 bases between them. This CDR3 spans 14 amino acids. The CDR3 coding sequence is TGTGCCAGCAGTCCACTCCTTAACGGGGAGACCCAGTACTTC. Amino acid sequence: CASSPLLNGETQYF.

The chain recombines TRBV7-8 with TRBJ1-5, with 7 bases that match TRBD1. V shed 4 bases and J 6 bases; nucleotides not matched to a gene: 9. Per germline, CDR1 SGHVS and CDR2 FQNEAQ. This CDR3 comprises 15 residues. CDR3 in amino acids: CASSSSGTEGQPQHF. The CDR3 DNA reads TGTGCCAGCAGCTCCTCCGGGACAGAGGGTCAGCCCCAGCATTTT.

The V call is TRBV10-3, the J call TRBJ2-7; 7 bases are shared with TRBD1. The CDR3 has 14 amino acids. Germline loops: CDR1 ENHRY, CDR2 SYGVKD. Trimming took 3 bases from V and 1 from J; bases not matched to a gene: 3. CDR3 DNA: TGTGCCATCAGTGAAGGGACAGCTTCCTACGAGCAGTACTTC. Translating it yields CAISEGTASYEQYF.

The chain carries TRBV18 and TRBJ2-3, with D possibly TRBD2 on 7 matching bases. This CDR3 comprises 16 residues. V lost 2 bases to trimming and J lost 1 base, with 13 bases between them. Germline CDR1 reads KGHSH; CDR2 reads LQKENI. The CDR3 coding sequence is TGTGCCAGCTCACCAAAAGGGGGGGAACGCACAGATACGCAGTATTTT. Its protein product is CASSPKGGERTDTQYF.

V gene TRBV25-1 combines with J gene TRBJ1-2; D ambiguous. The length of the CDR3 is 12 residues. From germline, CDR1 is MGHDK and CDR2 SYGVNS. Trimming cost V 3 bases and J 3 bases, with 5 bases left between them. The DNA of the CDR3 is TGTGCCAGCAGTGAGGCCGACTATGGCTACACCTTC. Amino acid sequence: CASSEADYGYTF.

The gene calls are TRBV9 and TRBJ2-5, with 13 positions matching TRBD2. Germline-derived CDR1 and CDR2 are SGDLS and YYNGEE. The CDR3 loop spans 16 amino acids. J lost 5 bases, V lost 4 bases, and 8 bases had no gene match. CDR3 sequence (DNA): TGTGCCAGCAGCCCAACCGGGACTAGCGGGGTGGAGACCCAGTACTTC. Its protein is CASSPTGTSGVETQYF.

The CDR3 is CAWIRRGQAYSPLHF. The CDR3 nucleotides are TGTGCCTGGATTAGGAGGGGACAGGCCTATTCACCCCTCCACTTT. The J gene is TRBJ1-6, the V gene TRBV30; 8 nucleotides line up with TRBD1. Germline CDR1 GTSNPN, CDR2 SVGIG (reference sequence). The CDR3 consists of 15 residues. V was clipped by 4 bases and J by 8 bases; unmatched bases: 10.

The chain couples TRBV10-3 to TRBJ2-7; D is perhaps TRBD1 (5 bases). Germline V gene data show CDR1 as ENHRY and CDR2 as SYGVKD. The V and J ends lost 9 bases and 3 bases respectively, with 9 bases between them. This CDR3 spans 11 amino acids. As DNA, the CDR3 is TGTGCCATTCGAGACAGCTACGAGCAGTACTTC. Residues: CAIRDSYEQYF.

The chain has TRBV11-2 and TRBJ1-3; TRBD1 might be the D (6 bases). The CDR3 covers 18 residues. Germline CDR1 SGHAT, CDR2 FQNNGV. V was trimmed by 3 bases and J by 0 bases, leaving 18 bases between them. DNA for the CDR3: TGTGCCAGCAGCTTGTCGGTGAGCAGGGGCCTCTCTGGAAACACCATATATTTT. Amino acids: CASSLSVSRGLSGNTIYF.

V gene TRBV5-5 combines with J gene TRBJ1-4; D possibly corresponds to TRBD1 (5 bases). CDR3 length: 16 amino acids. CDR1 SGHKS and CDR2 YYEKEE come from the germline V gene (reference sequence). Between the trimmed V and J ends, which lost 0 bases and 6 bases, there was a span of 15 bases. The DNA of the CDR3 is TGTGCCAGCAGCTTGGCCCCAACCCAGGGTTATGAAAAACTGTTTTTT. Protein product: CASSLAPTQGYEKLFF.

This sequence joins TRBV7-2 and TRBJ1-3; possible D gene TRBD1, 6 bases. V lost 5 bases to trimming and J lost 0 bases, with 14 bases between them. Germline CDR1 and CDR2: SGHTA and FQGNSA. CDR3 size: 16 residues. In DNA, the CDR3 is TGTGCCAGCAGCCGGGAGGGGGGGAGCTCTGGAAACACCATATATTTT. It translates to CASSREGGSSGNTIYF.

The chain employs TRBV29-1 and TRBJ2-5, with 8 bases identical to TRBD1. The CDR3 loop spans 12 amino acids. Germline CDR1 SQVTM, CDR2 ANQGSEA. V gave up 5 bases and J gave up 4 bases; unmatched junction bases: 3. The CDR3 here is CSVNRGSETQYF. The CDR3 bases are TGCAGCGTTAACAGGGGGTCAGAGACCCAGTACTTC.

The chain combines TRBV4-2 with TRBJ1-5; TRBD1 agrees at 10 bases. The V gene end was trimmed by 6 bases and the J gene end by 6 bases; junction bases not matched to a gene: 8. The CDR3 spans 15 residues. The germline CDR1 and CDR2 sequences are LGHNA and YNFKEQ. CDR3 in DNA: TGTGCCAGCAGTGACAGGGGGCGCGCGATTCAGCCCCAGCATTTT. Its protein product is CASSDRGRAIQPQHF.

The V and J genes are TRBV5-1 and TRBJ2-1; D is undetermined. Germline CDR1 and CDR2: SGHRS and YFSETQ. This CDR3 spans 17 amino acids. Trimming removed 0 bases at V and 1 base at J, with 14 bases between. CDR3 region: CASSLASNFLSYNEQFF. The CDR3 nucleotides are TGCGCCAGCAGCTTGGCGAGTAATTTTTTATCCTACAATGAGCAGTTCTTC.

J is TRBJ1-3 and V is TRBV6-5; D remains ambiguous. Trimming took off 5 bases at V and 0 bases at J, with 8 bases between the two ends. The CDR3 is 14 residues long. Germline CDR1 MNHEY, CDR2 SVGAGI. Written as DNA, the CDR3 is TGTGCCAGCAGTGCACCGAGCTCTGGAAACACCATATATTTT. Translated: CASSAPSSGNTIYF.

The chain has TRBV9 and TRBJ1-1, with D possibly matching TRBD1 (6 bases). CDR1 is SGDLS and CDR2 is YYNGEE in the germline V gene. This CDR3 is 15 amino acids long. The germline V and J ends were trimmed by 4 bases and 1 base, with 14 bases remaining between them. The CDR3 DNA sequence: TGTGCCAGCAGCCTAGGGGTAGGGGGGAACACTGAAGCTTTCTTT. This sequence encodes CASSLGVGGNTEAFF.

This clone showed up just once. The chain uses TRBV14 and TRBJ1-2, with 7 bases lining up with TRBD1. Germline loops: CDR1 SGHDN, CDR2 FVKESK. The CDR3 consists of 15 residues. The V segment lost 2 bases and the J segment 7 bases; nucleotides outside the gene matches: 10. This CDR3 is CASSQTPGTVTGYTF. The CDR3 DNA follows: TGTGCCAGCAGCCAAACTCCGGGGACAGTCACTGGCTACACCTTC.

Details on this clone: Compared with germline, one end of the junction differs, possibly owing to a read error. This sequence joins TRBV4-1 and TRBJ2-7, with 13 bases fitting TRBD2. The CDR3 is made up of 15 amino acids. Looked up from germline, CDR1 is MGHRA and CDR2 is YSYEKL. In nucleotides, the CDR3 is TGTGCCAGCAGCCAAGACGAGACTAGCGGGGGGATCATGTACTTC. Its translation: CASSQDETSGGIMYF.

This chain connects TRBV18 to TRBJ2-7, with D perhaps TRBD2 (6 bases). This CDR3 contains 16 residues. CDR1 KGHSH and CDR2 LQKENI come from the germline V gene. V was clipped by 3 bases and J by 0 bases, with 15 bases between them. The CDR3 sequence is CASSPGSFKHSYEQYF. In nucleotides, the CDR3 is TGTGCCAGCTCACCCGGGAGTTTTAAACACTCCTACGAGCAGTACTTC.

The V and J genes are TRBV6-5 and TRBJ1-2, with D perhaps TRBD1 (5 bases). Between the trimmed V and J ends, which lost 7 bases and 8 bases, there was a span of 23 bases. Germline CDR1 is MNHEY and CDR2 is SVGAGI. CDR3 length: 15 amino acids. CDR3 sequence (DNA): TGTGCCAGCACCAACCGGGGACTCCGCTCGGGGGGCTACACCTTC. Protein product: CASTNRGLRSGGYTF.

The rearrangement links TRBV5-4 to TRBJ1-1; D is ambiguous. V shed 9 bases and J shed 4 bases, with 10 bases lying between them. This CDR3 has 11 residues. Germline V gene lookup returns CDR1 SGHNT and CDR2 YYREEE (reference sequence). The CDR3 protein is CAIPVGTEAFF. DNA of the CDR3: TGTGCCATCCCGGTCGGCACTGAAGCTTTCTTT.

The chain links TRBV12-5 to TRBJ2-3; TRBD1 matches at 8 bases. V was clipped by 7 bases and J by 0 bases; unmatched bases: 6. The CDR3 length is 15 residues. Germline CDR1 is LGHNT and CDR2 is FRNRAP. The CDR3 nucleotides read TGTGCTAGTGCCAGGACAGGGTTTAGCACAGATACGCAGTATTTT. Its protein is CASARTGFSTDTQYF.

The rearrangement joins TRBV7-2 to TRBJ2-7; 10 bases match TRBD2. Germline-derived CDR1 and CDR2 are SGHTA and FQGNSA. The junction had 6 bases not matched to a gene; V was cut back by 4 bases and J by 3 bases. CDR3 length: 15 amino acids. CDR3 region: CASSSTSGVLYEQYF. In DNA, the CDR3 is TGTGCCAGCAGCTCTACTAGCGGGGTCCTCTACGAGCAGTACTTC.

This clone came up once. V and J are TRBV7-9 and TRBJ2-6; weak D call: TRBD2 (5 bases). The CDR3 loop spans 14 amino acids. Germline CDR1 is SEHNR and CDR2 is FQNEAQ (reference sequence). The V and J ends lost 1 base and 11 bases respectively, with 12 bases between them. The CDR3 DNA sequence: TGTGCCAGCAGCTTAGTGGCGGAGGTAGACGTCCTGACTTTC. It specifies CASSLVAEVDVLTF.